The following is a TCR beta chain sequence with its context. A read error may account for a junction end that differs from germline. This CDR3 region has 16 residues. Germline lookup yields CDR1 MNHGY and CDR2 SAAAGT. Localized lung adenocarcinoma, a non-small cell lung cancer, affected the donors. TCRdb re-called the PCR reads through MiXCR, storing one row per CDR3 protein. This sample carries about 20,000 distinct CDR3 sequences, roughly half of them seen once, and the ten largest clones take 55% to 65%. The sample comes from a study of CD4 and CD8 cells across lung adenocarcinoma regions. The chain has TRBV6-8 and TRBJ2-3; tentatively, D is TRBD2 (6 bases). Sequencing input: CD8+ T cells from the center of a lung tumor. The sequence derives from a female donor with lung adenocarcinoma. The CD4 and CD8 labels of this study may be unreliable. The CDR3 DNA reads as TGTGCTAGCGAGGAGCTCGGGGGTAGTGAGCAAGATACCCAGTACTTT. Protein: CASEELGGSEQDTQYF.